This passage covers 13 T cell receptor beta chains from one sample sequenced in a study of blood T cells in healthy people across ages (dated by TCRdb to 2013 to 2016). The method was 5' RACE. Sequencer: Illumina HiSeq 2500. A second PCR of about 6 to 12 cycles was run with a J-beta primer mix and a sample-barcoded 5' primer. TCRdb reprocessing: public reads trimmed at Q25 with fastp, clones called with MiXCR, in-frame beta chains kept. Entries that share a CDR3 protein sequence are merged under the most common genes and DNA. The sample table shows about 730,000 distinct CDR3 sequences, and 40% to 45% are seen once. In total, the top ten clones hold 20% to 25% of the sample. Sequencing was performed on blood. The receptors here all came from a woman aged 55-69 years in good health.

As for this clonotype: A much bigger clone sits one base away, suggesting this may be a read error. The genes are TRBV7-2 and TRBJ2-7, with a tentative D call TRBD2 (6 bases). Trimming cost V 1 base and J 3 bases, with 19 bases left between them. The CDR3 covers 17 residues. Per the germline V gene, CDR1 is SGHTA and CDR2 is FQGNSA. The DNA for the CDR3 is TGTGCCAGCAGCTTAGTTCCCCCTCCGGGGGATTTCTACGAGCAGTACTTC. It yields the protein CASSLVPPPGDFYEQYF.

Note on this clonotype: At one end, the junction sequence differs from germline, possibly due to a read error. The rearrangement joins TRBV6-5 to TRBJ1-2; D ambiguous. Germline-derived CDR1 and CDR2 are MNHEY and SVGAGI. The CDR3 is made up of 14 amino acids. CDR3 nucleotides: TGTACCAGCAGTTACGATCCATTTAACTATAGCTACACCTTC. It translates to CTSSYDPFNYSYTF.

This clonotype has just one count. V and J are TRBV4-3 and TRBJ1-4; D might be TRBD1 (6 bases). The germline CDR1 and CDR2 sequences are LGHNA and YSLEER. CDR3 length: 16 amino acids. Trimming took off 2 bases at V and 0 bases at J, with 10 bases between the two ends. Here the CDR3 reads CASSQKYRATNEKLFF. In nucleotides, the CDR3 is TGCGCCAGCAGCCAAAAATACAGGGCAACTAATGAAAAACTGTTTTTT.

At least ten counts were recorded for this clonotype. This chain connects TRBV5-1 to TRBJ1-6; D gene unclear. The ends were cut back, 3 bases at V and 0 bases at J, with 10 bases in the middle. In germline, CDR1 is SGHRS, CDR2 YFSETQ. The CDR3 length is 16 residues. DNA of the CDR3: TGCGCCAGCAGCTCCCTTGCGAGCTCCTATAATTCACCCCTCCACTTT. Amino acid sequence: CASSSLASSYNSPLHF. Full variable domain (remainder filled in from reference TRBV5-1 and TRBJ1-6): KAGVTQTPRYLIKTRGQQVTLSCSPISGHRSVSWYQQTPGQGLQFLFEYFSETQRNKGNFPGRFSGRQFSNSRSEMNVSTLELGDSALYLCASSSLASSYNSPLHFGNGTRLTVT.

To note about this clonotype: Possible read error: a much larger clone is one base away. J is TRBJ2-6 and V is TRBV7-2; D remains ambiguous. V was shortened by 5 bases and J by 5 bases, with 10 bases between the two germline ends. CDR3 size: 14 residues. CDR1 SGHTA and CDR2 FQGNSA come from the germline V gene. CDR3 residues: CASSLVGRANVLTF. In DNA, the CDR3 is TGTGCCAGCAGCCTCGTGGGTCGGGCCAACGTCCTGACTTTC. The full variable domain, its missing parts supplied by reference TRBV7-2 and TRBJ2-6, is GAGVSQSPSNKVTEKGKDVELRCDPISGHTALYWYRQSLGQGLEFLIYFQGNSAPDKSGLPSDRFSAERTGGSVSTLTIQRTQQEDSAVYLCASSLVGRANVLTFGAGSRLTVL.

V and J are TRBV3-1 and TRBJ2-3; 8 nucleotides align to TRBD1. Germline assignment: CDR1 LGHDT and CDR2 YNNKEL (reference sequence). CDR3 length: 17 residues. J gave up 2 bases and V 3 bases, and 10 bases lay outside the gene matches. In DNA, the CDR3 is TGTGCCAGCAGCCACGTCTCGGACAGGGCAAACACAGATACGCAGTATTTT. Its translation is CASSHVSDRANTDTQYF.

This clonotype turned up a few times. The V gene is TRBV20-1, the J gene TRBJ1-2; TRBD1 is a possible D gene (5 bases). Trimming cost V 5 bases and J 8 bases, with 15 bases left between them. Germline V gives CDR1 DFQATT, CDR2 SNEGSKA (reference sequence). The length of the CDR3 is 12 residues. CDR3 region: CSAPGRGDGYTF. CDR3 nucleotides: TGCAGTGCTCCTGGACGGGGGGACGGCTACACCTTC.

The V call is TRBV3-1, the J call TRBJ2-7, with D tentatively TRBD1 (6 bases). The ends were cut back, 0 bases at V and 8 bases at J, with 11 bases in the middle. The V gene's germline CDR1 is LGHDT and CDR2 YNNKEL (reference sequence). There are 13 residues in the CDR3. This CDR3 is CASSQEGGSKQYF. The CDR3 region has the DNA TGTGCCAGCAGCCAAGAAGGGGGATCGAAGCAGTACTTC.

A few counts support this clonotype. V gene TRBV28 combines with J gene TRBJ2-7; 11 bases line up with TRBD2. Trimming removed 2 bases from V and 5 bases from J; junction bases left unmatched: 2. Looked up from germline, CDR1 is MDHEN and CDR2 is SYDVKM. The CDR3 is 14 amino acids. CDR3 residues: CASSLTSGSNEQYF. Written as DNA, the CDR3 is TGTGCCAGCAGTTTAACTAGCGGGAGTAACGAGCAGTACTTC.

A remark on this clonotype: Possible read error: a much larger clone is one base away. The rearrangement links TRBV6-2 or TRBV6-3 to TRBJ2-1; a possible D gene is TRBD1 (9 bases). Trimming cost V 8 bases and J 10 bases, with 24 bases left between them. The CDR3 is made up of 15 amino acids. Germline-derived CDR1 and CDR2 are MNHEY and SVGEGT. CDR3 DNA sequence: TGTGCCAGCTCAGCCACAGGGGGCGGGAGGAAGGAGCAGTTCTTC. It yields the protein CASSATGGGRKEQFF.

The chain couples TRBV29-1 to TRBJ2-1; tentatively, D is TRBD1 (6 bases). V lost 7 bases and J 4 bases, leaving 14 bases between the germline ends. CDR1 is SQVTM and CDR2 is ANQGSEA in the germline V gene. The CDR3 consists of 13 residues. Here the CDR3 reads CSANKRGYNEQFF. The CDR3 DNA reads TGCAGCGCCAACAAAAGGGGGTACAATGAGCAGTTCTTC.

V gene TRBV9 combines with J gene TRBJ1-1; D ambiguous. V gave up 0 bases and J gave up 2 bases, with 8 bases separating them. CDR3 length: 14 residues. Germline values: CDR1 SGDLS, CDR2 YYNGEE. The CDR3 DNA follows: TGTGCCAGCAGCGTAGGCTCGGGAAACACTGAAGCTTTCTTT. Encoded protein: CASSVGSGNTEAFF.

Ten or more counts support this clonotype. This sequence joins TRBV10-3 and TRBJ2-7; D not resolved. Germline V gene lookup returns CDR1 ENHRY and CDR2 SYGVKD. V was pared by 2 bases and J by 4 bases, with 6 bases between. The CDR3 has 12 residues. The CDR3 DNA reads TGTGCCATCAGTGAGCTACCATACGAGCAGTACTTC. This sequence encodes CAISELPYEQYF.